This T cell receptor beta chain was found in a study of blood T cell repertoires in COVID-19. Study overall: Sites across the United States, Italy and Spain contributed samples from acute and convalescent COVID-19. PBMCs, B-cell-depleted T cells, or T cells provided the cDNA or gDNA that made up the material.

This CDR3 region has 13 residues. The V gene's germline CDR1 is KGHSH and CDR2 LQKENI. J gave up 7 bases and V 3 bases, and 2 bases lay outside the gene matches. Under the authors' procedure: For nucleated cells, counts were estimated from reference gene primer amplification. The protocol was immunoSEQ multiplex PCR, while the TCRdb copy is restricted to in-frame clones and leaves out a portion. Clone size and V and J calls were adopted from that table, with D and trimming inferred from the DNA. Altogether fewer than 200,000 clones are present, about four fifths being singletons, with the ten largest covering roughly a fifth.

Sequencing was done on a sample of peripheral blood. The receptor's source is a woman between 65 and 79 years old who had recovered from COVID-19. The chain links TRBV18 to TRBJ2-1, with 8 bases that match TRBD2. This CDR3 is CASSPSGGNEQFF. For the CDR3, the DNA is TGTGCCAGCTCACCTTCGGGGGGGAATGAGCAGTTCTTC. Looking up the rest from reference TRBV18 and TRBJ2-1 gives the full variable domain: NAGVMQNPRHLVRRRGQEARLRCSPMKGHSHVYWYRQLPEEGLKFMVYLQKENIIDESGMPKERFSAEFPKEGPSILRIQQVVRGDSAAYFCASSPSGGNEQFFGPGTRLTVL.